This TCR beta chain was sequenced during a study of cytomegalovirus exposure and HLA in healthy donors. A single count supports this clone. The antigen is undetermined. Germline V gives CDR1 SNHLY, CDR2 FYNNEI. The CDR3 covers 19 residues. Trimming removed 6 bases at V and 4 bases at J, with 29 bases between. Regarding the study as a whole: The classifier reportedly diagnosed cytomegalovirus status with high specificity and sensitivity. A later analysis found most CMV-associated TCR beta chains apparently HLA-restricted. There were a few CMV-associated chains whose specificity for CMV antigens was confirmed in vitro.

With 60 Vbeta and 13 Jbeta primers, the PCR was carried out. Using immunoSEQ multiplex PCR, the repertoire was profiled, and TCRdb retains in-frame clones only, with some absent. The sample holds about 150,000 clones, approximately 78% seen once. The TCR comes from a woman in her fifties or sixties in good health and CMV-seropositive. Material: PBMCs. The chain combines TRBV2 with TRBJ2-3; a possible D gene is TRBD1 (7 bases). This CDR3 is CASRGRGEYRVKPPDTQYF. The CDR3 DNA follows: TGTGCCAGCAGGGGCAGGGGGGAATACAGGGTCAAACCCCCAGATACGCAGTATTTT.